This TCR beta chain was documented in a study of CD8+ T cells in alopecia areata. This clone came up many times. Its antigen is unknown. After isolation, RNA underwent reverse transcription to generate cDNA as the sequencing template. TCRdb keeps only in-frame clones here, not all; method: immunoSEQ multiplex PCR. The sample contains around 180,000 clones, 64% of which appear only once. Stated treatment: oral pan-JAK inhibitor, 5-10 mg twice daily. Researchers took lesional scalp punch biopsies and peripheral blood from people who were alopecia areata patients. Study-wide points: Higher clonality was seen in lesional scalp than in normal scalp, especially in alopecia totalis/universalis.

Trimming removed 1 base at V and 3 bases at J, with 9 bases between. Per germline, CDR1 KGHSH and CDR2 LQKENI. This CDR3 spans 14 amino acids. The V call is TRBV18, the J call TRBJ1-1; D might be TRBD1 (5 bases). The material sequenced was CD4+ T cells sorted from blood, taken at week 49, from a patient treated with tofacitinib. This receptor was taken from a human donor with alopecia areata. CDR3 coding DNA: TGTGCCAGCTCACCACGGGGACTAGACACTGAAGCTTTCTTT. Translated: CASSPRGLDTEAFF. Based on the CDR3 plus reference TRBV18 and TRBJ1-1, the full variable domain is NAGVMQNPRHLVRRRGQEARLRCSPMKGHSHVYWYRQLPEEGLKFMVYLQKENIIDESGMPKERFSAEFPKEGPSILRIQQVVRGDSAAYFCASSPRGLDTEAFFGQGTRLTVV.